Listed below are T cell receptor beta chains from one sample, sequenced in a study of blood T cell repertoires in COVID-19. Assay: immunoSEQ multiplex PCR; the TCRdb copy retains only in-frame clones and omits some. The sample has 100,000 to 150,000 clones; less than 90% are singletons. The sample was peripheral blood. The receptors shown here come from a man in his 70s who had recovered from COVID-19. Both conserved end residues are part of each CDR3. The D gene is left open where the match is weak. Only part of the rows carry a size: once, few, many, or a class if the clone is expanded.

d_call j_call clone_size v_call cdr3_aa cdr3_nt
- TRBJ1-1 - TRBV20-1 CSALGGGAFF TGCAGTGCCCTGGGGGGGGGAGCTTTCTTT
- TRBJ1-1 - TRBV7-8 CASSLERSYTEAFF TGTGCCAGCAGCTTAGAGAGGTCGTATACTGAAGCTTTCTTT
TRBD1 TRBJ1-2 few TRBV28 CASSSQGEGGGYTF TGTGCCAGCAGTTCACAGGGGGAAGGAGGTGGCTACACCTTC
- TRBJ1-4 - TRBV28 CASSLGYSGNEKLFF TGTGCCAGCAGTTTAGGGTATTCGGGTAATGAAAAACTGTTTTTT
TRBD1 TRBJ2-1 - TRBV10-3 CAISGYTGTGLYNEQFF TGTGCCATCAGTGGATACACCGGGACAGGTCTTTACAATGAGCAGTTCTTC
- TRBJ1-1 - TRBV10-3 CAISVTGQRYTEAFF TGTGCCATCAGTGTTACAGGACAGAGATACACTGAAGCTTTCTTT
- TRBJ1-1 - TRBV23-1 CASSQSYRDGTEAFF TGCGCCAGCAGTCAATCCTACAGGGATGGCACTGAAGCTTTCTTT
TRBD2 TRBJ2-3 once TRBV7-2 CASSSLAGGGTQYF TGTGCCAGCAGCTCCCTAGCGGGAGGAGGTACGCAGTATTTT
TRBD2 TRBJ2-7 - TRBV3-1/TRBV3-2 CASGTSGGLYEQYF TGTGCCAGCGGGACTAGCGGGGGTCTGTACGAGCAGTACTTC
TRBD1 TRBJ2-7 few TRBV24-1 CATSLTGAEQYF TGTGCCACCAGTCTCACAGGGGCCGAGCAGTACTTC
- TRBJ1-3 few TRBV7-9 CASSHRTAGGNTIYF TGTGCCAGCAGCCACCGCACAGCGGGAGGAAACACCATATATTTT
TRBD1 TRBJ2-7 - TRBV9 CASSVSGQGYEQYF TGTGCCAGCAGCGTCTCCGGACAGGGCTACGAGCAGTACTTC
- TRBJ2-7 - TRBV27 CASSQHDRGGEQYF TGTGCCAGCAGTCAACACGACCGAGGGGGCGAGCAGTACTTC
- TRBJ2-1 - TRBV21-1 CASSKEGRGAYNEQFF TGTGCCAGCAGCAAAGAGGGCAGGGGGGCCTACAATGAGCAGTTCTTC
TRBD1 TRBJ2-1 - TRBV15 CATSLWTGSNEQFF TGTGCCACCAGCCTATGGACAGGGAGCAATGAGCAGTTCTTC
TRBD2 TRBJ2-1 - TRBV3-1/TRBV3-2 CASSLGLAGYNEQFF TGTGCCAGCAGCCTCGGACTAGCGGGATACAATGAGCAGTTCTTC
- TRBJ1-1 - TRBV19 CASSTGQGRQAFF TGTGCCAGTAGTACGGGACAAGGGCGCCAAGCTTTCTTT
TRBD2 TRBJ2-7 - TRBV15 CATSRGGSGRSYEQYF TGTGCCACCAGCAGAGGTGGTAGCGGGAGAAGCTACGAGCAGTACTTC
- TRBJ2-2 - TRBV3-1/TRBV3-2 CASSQRIGELFF TGTGCCAGCAGCCAGCGGATCGGGGAGCTGTTTTTT
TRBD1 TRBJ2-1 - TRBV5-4 CASSADRVRNEQFF TGTGCCAGCAGCGCCGACAGGGTGCGCAATGAGCAGTTCTTC
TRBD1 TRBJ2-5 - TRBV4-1 CASSDPGTGDETQYF TGCGCCAGCAGCGACCCCGGGACAGGGGACGAGACCCAGTACTTC
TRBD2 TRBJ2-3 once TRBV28 CASSLDGTSGGTDTQYF TGTGCCAGCAGTTTAGATGGGACTAGCGGGGGTACAGATACGCAGTATTTT
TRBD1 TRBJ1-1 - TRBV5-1 CASSLGTGLTEAFF TGCGCCAGCAGCTTGGGGACAGGGCTCACTGAAGCTTTCTTT
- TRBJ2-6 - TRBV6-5 CASSPDYSGANVLTF TGTGCCAGCAGTCCAGATTACTCTGGGGCCAACGTCCTGACTTTC
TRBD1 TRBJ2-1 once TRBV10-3 CAISVTGYNGEQFF TGTGCCATCAGTGTGACAGGGTATAACGGTGAGCAGTTCTTC
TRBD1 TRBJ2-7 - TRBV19 CASSIVDRGLNEQYF TGTGCCAGTAGTATAGTGGACAGGGGGCTCAACGAGCAGTACTTC
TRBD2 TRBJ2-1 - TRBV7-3 CASSPEIAGGQNEQFF TGTGCCAGCAGCCCGGAAATAGCGGGAGGCCAAAATGAGCAGTTCTTC
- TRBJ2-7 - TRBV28 CASSPAGLAYEQYF TGTGCCAGCAGTCCCGCCGGGTTGGCGTACGAGCAGTACTTC
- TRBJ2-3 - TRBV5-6 CASSGRGADTQYF TGTGCCAGCAGCGGAAGGGGCGCAGATACGCAGTATTTT
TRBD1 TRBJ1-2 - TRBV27 CASSYLWQGDHYGYTF TGTGCCAGCAGTTACCTTTGGCAGGGGGATCACTATGGCTACACCTTC
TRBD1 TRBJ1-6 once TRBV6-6 CASSGPGQGNSPLHF TGTGCCAGCAGCGGACCGGGACAGGGAAATTCACCCCTCCACTTT
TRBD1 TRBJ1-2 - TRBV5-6 CASSERGRTGGYGYTF TGTGCCAGCAGCGAACGGGGACGGACAGGCGGGTATGGCTACACCTTC
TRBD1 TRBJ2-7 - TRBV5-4 CASSYLTGGSSYEQYF TGTGCCAGCAGCTATTTAACAGGGGGGAGCTCCTACGAGCAGTACTTC
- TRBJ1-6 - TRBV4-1 CASSQDKVAGTPLSPLHF TGCGCCAGCAGCCAAGATAAGGTGGCCGGGACACCGCTTTCACCCCTCCACTTT
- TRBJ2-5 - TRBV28 CASSPGGTGLGETQYF TGTGCCAGCAGCCCCGGGGGAACCGGGTTGGGAGAGACCCAGTACTTC
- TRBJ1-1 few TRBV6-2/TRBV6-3 CASSYSYATNTEAFF TGTGCCAGCAGTTACTCGTACGCCACTAACACTGAAGCTTTCTTT
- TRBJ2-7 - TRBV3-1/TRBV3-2 CASSQESPKEQYF TGTGCCAGCAGCCAAGAGAGCCCCAAAGAGCAGTACTTC
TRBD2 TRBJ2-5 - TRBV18 CASSPRVLADQETQYF TGTGCCAGCTCACCTCGGGTCCTAGCGGACCAAGAGACCCAGTACTTC
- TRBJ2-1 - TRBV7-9 CASSLGVPGYNEQFF TGTGCCAGCAGCTTAGGGGTTCCGGGCTACAATGAGCAGTTCTTC
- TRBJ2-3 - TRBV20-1 CSATEGGAQYF TGCAGTGCTACCGAGGGCGGTGCACAGTATTTT
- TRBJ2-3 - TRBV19 CASSIGLASGTDTQYF TGTGCCAGTAGTATAGGGCTGGCTAGCGGCACAGATACGCAGTATTTT
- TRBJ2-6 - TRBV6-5 CASSYSNQGANVLTF TGTGCCAGCAGTTACTCAAATCAAGGGGCCAACGTCCTGACTTTC
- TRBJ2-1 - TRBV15 CATSSHPGFGDNEQFF TGTGCCACCAGCAGTCACCCGGGGTTTGGGGACAATGAGCAGTTCTTC
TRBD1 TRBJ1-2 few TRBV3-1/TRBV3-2 CASSQLTGDYGYTF TGTGCCAGCAGCCAGTTGACAGGGGACTATGGCTACACCTTC
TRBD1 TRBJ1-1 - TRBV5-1 CASSFQGAATEAFF TGCGCCAGCAGCTTCCAGGGGGCGGCCACTGAAGCTTTCTTT